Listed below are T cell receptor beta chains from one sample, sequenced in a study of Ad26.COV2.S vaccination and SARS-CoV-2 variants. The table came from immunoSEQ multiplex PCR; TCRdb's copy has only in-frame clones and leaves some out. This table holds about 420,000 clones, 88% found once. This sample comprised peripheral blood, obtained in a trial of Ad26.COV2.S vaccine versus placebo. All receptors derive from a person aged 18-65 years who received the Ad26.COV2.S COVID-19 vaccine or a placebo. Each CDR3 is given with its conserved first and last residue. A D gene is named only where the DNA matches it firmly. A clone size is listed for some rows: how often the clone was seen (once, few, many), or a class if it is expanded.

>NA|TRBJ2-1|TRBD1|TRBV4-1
CASSHLTGGPYEQFF
TGCGCCAGCAGCCACTTGACAGGGGGTCCGTATGAGCAGTTCTTC
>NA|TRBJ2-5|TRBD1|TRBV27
CASSSGQNQETQYF
TGTGCCAGCAGTTCGGGACAGAACCAAGAGACCCAGTACTTC
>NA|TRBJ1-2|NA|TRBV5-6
CASSLGASGYGYTF
TGTGCCAGCAGCTTGGGGGCGTCCGGCTATGGCTACACCTTC
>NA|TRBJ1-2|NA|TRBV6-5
CASSPNPQGQDGYTF
TGTGCCAGCAGTCCGAATCCCCAGGGGCAGGATGGCTACACCTTC
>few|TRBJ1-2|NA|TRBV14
CASSRGRFGYTF
TGTGCCAGCAGCCGGGGGAGATTCGGCTACACCTTC
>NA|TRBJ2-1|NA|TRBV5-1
CASKSGRLDYNEQFF
TGCGCCAGCAAGTCGGGACGCCTTGACTACAATGAGCAGTTCTTC
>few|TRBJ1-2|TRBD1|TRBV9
CASSVVDRADGYTF
TGTGCCAGCAGCGTAGTCGACAGGGCCGACGGCTACACCTTC
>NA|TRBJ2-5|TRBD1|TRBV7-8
CASSSPVGTGRYRQETQYF
TGTGCCAGCAGCTCCCCTGTCGGGACAGGCCGGTATAGACAAGAGACCCAGTACTTC
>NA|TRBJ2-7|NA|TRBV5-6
CASSLGTGQGGYEQYF
TGTGCCAGCAGCTTGGGAACGGGGCAAGGGGGCTACGAGCAGTACTTC
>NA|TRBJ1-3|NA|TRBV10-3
CAISPTGPLSGNTIYF
TGTGCCATCAGCCCTACAGGGCCCCTCTCTGGAAACACCATATATTTT
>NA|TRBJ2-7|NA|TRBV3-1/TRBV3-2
CASSQDPAARGEQYF
TGTGCCAGCAGCCAAGATCCGGCAGCCCGGGGCGAGCAGTACTTC
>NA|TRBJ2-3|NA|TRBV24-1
CATSDMLTDTQYF
TGTGCCACCAGTGATATGTTGACAGATACGCAGTATTTT
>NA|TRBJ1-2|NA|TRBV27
CASSPGGAANYGYTF
TGTGCCAGCAGTCCGGGAGGTGCGGCTAACTATGGCTACACCTTC
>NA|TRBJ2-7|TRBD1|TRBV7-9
CASSAPGQGSPYEQYF
TGTGCCAGCAGCGCCCCGGGACAGGGGTCTCCCTACGAGCAGTACTTC
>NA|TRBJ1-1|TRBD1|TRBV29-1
CSVPPLTGAAEDEAFF
TGCAGCGTCCCTCCTTTGACAGGGGCCGCCGAGGATGAAGCTTTCTTT
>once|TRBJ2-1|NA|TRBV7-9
CASSLAGGYEQFF
TGTGCCAGCAGCTTAGCGGGGGGCTATGAGCAGTTCTTC
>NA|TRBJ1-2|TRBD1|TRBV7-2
CASSIRQGDYGYTF
TGTGCCAGCAGCATTCGACAGGGGGACTATGGCTACACCTTC
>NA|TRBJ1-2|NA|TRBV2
CASSVTGWGYTF
TGTGCCAGCAGTGTAACGGGTTGGGGCTACACCTTC
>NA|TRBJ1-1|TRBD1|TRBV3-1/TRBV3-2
CASRHGTGNSEAFF
TGTGCCAGCAGACACGGGACAGGGAATTCTGAAGCTTTCTTT
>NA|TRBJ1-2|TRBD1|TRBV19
CASSIGQGLDYGYTF
TGTGCCAGTAGTATAGGACAGGGACTCGACTATGGCTACACCTTC
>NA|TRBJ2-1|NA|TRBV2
CASSFTDNEQFF
TGTGCCAGCAGTTTTACAGACAATGAGCAGTTCTTC
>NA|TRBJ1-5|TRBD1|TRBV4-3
CASSQDMPGTAIYSNQPQHF
TGCGCCAGCAGCCAAGATATGCCGGGGACAGCTATTTATAGCAATCAGCCCCAGCATTTT
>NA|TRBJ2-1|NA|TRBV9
CASSVGTSSYNEQFF
TGTGCCAGCAGCGTAGGGACTTCGTCCTACAATGAGCAGTTCTTC
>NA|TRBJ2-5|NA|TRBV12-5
CASGSPRLKTQYF
TGTGCTAGTGGTTCCCCGAGATTGAAGACCCAGTACTTC
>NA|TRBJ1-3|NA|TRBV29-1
CSVEGFGNTIYF
TGCAGCGTTGAAGGCTTTGGAAACACCATATATTTT
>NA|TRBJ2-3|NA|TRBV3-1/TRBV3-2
CASSQDPSSTDTQYF
TGTGCCAGCAGCCAAGATCCCTCTAGCACAGATACGCAGTATTTT
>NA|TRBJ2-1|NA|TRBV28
CASSPEAPRGRQFF
TGTGCCAGCAGTCCCGAAGCTCCCCGGGGACGGCAGTTCTTC
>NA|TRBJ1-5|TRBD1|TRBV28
CASSPGTGGSNQPQHF
TGTGCCAGCAGTCCAGGGACAGGGGGAAGCAATCAGCCCCAGCATTTT
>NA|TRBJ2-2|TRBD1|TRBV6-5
CASERQGAAGELFF
TGTGCCAGCGAAAGACAGGGGGCGGCCGGGGAGCTGTTTTTT
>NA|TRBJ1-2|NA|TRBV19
CASSIRPLGGYTF
TGTGCCAGTAGTATCAGACCCCTGGGGGGCTACACCTTC
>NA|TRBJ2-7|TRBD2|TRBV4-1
CASSQDPGGSEQYF
TGCGCCAGCAGCCAAGACCCGGGAGGGTCCGAGCAGTACTTC
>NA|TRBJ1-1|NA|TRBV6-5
CASSYTPPEAFF
TGTGCCAGCAGTTACACCCCCCCCGAAGCTTTCTTT
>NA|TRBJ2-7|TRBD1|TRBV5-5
CASSGQGFDEQYF
TGTGCCAGCAGTGGACAGGGGTTCGACGAGCAGTACTTC
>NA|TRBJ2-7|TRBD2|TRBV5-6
CASSLGLAELYEQYF
TGTGCCAGCAGCTTGGGACTAGCGGAGCTCTACGAGCAGTACTTC
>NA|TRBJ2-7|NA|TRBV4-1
CASSQGSYEQYF
TGCGCCAGCAGCCAAGGATCCTACGAGCAGTACTTC
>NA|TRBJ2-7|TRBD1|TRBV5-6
CASSPRTGVLNEQYF
TGTGCCAGCAGCCCTAGGACAGGGGTGCTTAACGAGCAGTACTTC
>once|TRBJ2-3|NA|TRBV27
CASMGTYTDTQYF
TGTGCCAGCATGGGGACTTACACAGATACGCAGTATTTT
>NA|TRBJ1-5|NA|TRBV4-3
CASSQDFGQPQHF
TGCGCCAGCAGCCAAGATTTCGGTCAGCCCCAGCATTTT
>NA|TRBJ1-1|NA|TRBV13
CASFTQEVSLTEAFF
TGTGCCAGCTTCACTCAAGAGGTATCCTTGACTGAAGCTTTCTTT
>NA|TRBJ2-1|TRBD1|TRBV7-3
CASSLAYHRTGINEQFF
TGTGCCAGCAGCTTAGCCTATCACCGGACAGGTATCAATGAGCAGTTCTTC
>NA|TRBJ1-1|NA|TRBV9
CASSAGDPGPEAFF
TGTGCCAGCAGCGCCGGGGACCCAGGGCCTGAAGCTTTCTTT
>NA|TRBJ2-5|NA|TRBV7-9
CASSRQGLKETQYF
TGTGCCAGCAGCCGCCAAGGTCTGAAGGAGACCCAGTACTTC
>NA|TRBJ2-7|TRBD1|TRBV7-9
CASSSATGGGYEQYF
TGTGCCAGCAGCTCCGCGACAGGGGGAGGCTACGAGCAGTACTTC
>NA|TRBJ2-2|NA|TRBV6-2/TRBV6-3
CASSSQTGPTGELFF
TGTGCCAGCAGTTCTCAGACAGGACCCACCGGGGAGCTGTTTTTT
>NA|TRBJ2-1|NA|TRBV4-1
CASSQSGAPYNEQFF
TGCGCCAGCAGCCAATCCGGGGCCCCCTACAATGAGCAGTTCTTC
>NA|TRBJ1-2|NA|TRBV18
CASSMTGSDGYTF
TGTGCCAGCTCAATGACAGGTTCCGATGGCTACACCTTC
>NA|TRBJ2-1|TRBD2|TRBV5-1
CASSSGLAGGYNEQFF
TGCGCCAGCAGCTCGGGACTAGCGGGGGGTTACAATGAGCAGTTCTTC
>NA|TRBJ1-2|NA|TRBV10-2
CASRSRDKGDYGYTF
TGCGCCAGCAGATCCCGGGATAAAGGGGACTATGGCTACACCTTC
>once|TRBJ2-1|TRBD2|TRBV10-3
CATSTGGAPSGSNEQFF
TGTGCCACGAGTACGGGGGGGGCCCCATCAGGAAGCAATGAGCAGTTCTTC
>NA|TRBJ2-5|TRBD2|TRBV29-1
CSVAASGFSVETQYF
TGCAGCGTTGCGGCTAGCGGGTTTTCTGTAGAGACCCAGTACTTC
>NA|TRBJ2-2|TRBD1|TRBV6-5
CASSRDRDYGELFF
TGTGCCAGCAGTAGAGACAGGGATTACGGGGAGCTGTTTTTT
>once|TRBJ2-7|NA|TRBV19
CASSITSDGTSYEQYF
TGTGCCAGTAGTATAACGTCCGACGGAACCTCCTACGAGCAGTACTTC
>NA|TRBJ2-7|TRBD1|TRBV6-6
CASSYRLKDRSNEQYF
TGTGCCAGCAGTTACAGGTTAAAGGACAGGTCCAACGAGCAGTACTTC
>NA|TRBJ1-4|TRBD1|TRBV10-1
CASSGATSKDTGGGVISSSELFF
TGCGCCAGCAGTGGCGCCACAAGTAAAGATACAGGGGGCGGCGTTATCAGTAGCTCTGAACTGTTTTTT
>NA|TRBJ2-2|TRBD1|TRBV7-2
CASSLVGTGTGELFF
TGTGCCAGCAGCTTAGTTGGGACAGGGACCGGGGAGCTGTTTTTT
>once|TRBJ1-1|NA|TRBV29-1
CSVDKNTEAFF
TGCAGCGTCGACAAGAACACTGAAGCTTTCTTT
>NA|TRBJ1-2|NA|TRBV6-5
CASRTSNYGYTF
TGTGCCAGCAGGACTTCTAACTATGGCTACACCTTC
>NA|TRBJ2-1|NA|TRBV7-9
CASRISGSQDEQFF
TGTGCCAGCAGGATCTCAGGGAGCCAGGATGAGCAGTTCTTC
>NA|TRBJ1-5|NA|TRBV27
CASSPNGGFQPQHF
TGTGCCAGCAGCCCGAACGGGGGCTTTCAGCCCCAGCATTTT
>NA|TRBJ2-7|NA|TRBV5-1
CASSFETQEQYF
TGCGCCAGCAGCTTCGAAACCCAGGAGCAGTACTTC